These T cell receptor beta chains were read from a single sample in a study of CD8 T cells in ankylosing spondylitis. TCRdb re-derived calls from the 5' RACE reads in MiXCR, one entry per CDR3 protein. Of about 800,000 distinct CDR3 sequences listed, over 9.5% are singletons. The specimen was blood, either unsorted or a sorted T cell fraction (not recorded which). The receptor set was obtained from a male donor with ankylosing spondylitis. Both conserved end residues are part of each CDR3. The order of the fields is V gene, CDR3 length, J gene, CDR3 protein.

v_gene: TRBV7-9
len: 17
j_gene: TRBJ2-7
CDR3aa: CASSLGLAGGPSYEQYF

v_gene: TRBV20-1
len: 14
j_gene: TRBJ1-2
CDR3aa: CSASPRTGIYGYTF

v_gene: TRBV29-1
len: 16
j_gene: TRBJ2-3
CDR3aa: CSVYAIGTGDTDTQYF

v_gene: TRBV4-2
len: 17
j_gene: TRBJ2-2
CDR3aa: CASSQVDRDLNTGELFF

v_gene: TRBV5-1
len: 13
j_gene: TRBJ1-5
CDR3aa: CASSLTSNQPQHF

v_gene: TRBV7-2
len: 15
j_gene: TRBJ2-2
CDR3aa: CASSLKGQITGELFF

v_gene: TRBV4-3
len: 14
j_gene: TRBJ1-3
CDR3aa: CASSQEGSGNTIYF

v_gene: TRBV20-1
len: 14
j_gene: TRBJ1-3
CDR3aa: CSALTRSSGNTIYF

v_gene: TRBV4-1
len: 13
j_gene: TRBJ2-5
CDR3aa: CASSSQHGETQYF

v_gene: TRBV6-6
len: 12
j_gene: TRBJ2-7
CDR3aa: CASRDRIYEQYF

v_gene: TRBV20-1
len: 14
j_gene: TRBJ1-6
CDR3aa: CSARVPGANSPLHF

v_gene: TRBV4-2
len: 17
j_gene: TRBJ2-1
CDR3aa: CASSQDGEREGKNEQFF

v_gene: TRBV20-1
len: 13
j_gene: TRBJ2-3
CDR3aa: CSARSRSTDTQYF

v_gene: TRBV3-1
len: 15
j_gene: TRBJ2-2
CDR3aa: CASSPAGVGTGELFF

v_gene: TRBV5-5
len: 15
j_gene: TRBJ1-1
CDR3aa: CASSIYDRPETEAFF

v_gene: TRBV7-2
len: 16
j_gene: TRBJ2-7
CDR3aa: CASSRQLAGVGYEQYF

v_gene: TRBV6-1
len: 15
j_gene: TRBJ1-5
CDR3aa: CASRRQGDSNQPQHF

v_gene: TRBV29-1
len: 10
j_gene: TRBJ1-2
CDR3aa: CSVEDQGYTF

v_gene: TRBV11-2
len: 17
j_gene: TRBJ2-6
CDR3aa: CASSRGQTSSGANVLTF

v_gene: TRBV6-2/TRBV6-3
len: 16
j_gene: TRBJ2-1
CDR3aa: CASSSEGGRPYNEQFF

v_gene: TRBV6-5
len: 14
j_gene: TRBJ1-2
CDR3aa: CASSYGGTVGGYTF

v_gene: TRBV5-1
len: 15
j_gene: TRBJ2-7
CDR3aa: CASSLGLAGVKEQYF

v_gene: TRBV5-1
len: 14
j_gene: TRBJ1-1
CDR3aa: CASKGQGALGEAFF

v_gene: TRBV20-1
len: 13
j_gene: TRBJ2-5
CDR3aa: CSALKDVTETQYF

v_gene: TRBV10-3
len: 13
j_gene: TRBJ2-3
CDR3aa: CAIMGGGPDTQYF

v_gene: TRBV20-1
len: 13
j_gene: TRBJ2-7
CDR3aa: CSFGDRGTYEQYF

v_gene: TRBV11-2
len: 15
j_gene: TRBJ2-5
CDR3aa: CASTLGGGRQETQYF

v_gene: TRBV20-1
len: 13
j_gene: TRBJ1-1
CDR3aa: CSARVGWNTEAFF

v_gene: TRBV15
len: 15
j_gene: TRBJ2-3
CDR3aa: CATRADLFRTDTQYF

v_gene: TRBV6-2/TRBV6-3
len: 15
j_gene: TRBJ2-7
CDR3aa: CASSYAGVGLREQYF

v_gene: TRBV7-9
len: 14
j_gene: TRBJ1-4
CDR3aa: CASSQTGGEEKLFF

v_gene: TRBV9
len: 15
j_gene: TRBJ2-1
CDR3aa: CASSVAPGAYNEQFF

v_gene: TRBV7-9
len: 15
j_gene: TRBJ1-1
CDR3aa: CASSPHDRERTEAFF

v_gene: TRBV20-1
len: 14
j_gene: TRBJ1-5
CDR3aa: CSAREVSEYQPQHF

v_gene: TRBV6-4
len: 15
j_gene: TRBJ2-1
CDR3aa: CASKVTSGGYNEQFF

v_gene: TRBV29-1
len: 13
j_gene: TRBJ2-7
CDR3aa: CSVEAAFTYEQYF

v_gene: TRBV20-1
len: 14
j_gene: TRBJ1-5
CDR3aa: CSAKRRISNQPQHF

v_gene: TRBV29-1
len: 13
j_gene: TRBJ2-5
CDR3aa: CSAGGGARETQYF

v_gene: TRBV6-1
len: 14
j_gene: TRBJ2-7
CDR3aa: CASSAGHSSYEQYF

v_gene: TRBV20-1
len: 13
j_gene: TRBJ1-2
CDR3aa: CSAWTGTAGSYTF

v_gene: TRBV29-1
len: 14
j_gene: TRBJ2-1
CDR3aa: CSVAGRASYNEQFF

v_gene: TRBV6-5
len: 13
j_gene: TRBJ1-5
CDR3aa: CASGWDSNQPQHF

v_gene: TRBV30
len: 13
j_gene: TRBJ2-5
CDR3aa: CAWRGGGEETQYF

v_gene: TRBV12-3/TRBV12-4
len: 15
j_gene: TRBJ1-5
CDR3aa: CASSPGTGVNQPQHF

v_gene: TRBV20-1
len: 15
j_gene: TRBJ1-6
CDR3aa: CSALLTGGLFSPLHF

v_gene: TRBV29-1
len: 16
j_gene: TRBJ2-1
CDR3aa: CSVESRGDFSYNEQFF

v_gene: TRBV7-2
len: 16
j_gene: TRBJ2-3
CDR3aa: CASSLVTSGSTDTQYF

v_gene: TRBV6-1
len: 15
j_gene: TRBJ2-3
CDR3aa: CASKQIGQNTDTQYF

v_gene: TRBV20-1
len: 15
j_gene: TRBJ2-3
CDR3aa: CSARDRRGGTDTQYF

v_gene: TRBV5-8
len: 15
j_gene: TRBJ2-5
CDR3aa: CASSLGARYQETQYF

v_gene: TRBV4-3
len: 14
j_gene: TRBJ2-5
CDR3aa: CASSQELERETQYF

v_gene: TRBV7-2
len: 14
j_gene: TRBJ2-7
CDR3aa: CASTPPIDLYEQYF